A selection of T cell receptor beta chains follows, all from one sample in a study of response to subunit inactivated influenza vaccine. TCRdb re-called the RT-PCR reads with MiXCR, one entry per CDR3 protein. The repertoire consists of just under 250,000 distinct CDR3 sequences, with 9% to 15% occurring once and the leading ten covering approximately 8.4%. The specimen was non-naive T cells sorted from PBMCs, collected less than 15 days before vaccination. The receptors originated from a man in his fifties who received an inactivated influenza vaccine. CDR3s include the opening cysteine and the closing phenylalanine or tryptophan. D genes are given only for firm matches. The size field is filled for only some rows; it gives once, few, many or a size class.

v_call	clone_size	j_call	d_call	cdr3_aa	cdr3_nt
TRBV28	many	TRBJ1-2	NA	CASVDRGLGYTF	TGTGCCAGCGTGGACAGAGGGTTAGGCTACACCTTC
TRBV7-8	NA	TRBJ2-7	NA	CASSPQGGQGGYEQYF	TGTGCCAGCAGCCCCCAGGGGGGCCAGGGGGGCTACGAGCAGTACTTC
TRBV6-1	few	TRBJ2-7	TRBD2	CASSDGLASHEQYF	TGTGCCAGCAGTGACGGACTAGCGAGCCACGAGCAGTACTTC
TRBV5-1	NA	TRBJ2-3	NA	CASSLARQRADTQYF	TGCGCCAGCAGCTTGGCCCGACAGCGAGCAGATACGCAGTATTTT
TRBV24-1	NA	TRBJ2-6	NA	CATSGPDGTSGANVLTF	TGTGCCACCAGTGGCCCGGACGGAACCTCTGGGGCCAACGTCCTGACTTTC
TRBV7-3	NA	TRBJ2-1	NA	CASSPGPNNEQFF	TGTGCCAGCAGCCCCGGACCTAACAATGAGCAGTTCTTC
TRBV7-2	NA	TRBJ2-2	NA	CASSSRAVSAGELFF	TGTGCCAGCAGCTCCCGGGCGGTCTCCGCCGGGGAGCTGTTTTTT
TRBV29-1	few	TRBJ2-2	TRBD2	CSVGRGGANTGELFF	TGCAGCGTTGGTCGGGGGGGCGCGAACACCGGGGAGCTGTTTTTT
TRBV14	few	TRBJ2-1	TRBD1	CASSFGQGPVNEQFF	TGTGCCAGCAGCTTTGGACAGGGGCCTGTCAATGAGCAGTTCTTC
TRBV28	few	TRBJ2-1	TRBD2	CASSLLAGGPHNEQFF	TGTGCCAGCAGTTTATTGGCGGGAGGGCCCCACAATGAGCAGTTCTTC
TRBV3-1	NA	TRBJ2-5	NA	CATTQDPEGWETQYF	TGTGCCACCACCCAAGATCCTGAGGGTTGGGAGACCCAGTACTTC
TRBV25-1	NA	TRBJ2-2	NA	CASSESLAHTGELFF	TGTGCCAGCAGTGAATCCCTAGCGCACACCGGGGAGCTGTTTTTT
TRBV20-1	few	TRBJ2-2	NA	CSATRDFPGLTGELFF	TGCAGTGCTACCCGGGACTTTCCGGGGCTTACCGGGGAGCTGTTTTTT
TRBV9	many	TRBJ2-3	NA	CASSAGPGGTDTQYF	TGTGCCAGCAGCGCGGGACCCGGCGGCACAGATACGCAGTATTTT
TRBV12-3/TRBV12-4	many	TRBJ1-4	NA	CASFRAGSNEKLFF	TGTGCCAGCTTCCGGGCAGGCTCTAATGAAAAACTGTTTTTT
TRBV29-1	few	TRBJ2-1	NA	CSVPRGEGGNEQFF	TGCAGCGTCCCCAGGGGGGAGGGGGGCAATGAGCAGTTCTTC
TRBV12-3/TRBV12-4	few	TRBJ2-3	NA	CASSKDGLGTDTQYF	TGTGCCAGCAGTAAAGACGGATTGGGCACAGATACGCAGTATTTT
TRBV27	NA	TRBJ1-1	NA	CASSFDRGGNTEAFF	TGTGCCAGCAGTTTCGATCGGGGCGGGAACACTGAAGCTTTCTTT
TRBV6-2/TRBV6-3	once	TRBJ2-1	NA	CASSYWGETAYNEQFF	TGTGCCAGCAGTTACTGGGGGGAAACTGCCTACAATGAGCAGTTCTTC
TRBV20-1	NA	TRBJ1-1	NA	CSASLARHLNTEAFF	TGCAGTGCTAGTCTCGCTCGACACTTGAACACTGAAGCTTTCTTT
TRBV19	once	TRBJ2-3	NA	CASRYAARGADTQYF	TGTGCCAGCCGGTACGCGGCCAGGGGGGCAGATACGCAGTATTTT
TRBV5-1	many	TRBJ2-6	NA	CASHEPGANVLTF	TGCGCCAGCCACGAGCCTGGGGCCAACGTCCTGACTTTC
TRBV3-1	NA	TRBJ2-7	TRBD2	CASSQGHDSGGRRDF	TGTGCCAGCAGCCAAGGTCACGATAGCGGGGGGCGCCGGGACTTC
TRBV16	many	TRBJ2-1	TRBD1	CASSHGTGNNEQFF	TGTGCCAGCAGCCATGGGACAGGGAACAATGAGCAGTTCTTC
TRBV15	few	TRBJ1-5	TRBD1	CATSRRQGGGQPQHF	TGTGCCACCAGCCGGAGACAGGGAGGGGGACAGCCCCAGCATTTT
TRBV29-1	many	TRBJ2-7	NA	CSVVKRFSYEQYF	TGCAGCGTTGTGAAGAGGTTCTCCTACGAGCAGTACTTC
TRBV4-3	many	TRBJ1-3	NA	CASSPSPAGSSGNTIYF	TGCGCCAGCAGCCCATCCCCGGCGGGGAGCTCTGGAAACACCATATATTTT
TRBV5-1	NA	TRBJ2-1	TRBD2	CASSGTSGGLYNEQFF	TGCGCCAGCAGCGGGACTAGCGGGGGTCTCTACAATGAGCAGTTCTTC
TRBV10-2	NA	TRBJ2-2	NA	CASHIGGTLTGELFF	TGCGCCAGTCATATAGGGGGAACATTGACCGGGGAGCTGTTTTTT
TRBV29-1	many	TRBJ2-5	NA	CSVVGGQPSF	TGCAGCGTTGTGGGAGGACAGCCATCCTTC
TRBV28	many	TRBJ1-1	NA	CASSPNTEAFF	TGTGCCAGCAGCCCCAACACTGAAGCTTTCTTT
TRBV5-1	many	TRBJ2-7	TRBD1	CASSYGTGHYEQYF	TGCGCCAGCAGCTACGGGACAGGGCACTACGAGCAGTACTTC
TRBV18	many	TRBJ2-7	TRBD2	CASSPLALAGRIYEQYF	TGTGCCAGCTCACCACTAGCACTAGCGGGGCGAATCTACGAGCAGTACTTC
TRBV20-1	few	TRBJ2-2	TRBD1	CSAMPTQGANGELFF	TGCAGTGCTATGCCCACACAGGGGGCTAACGGGGAGCTGTTTTTT
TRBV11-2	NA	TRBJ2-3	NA	CASSLVVATDTQYF	TGTGCCAGCAGCTTAGTGGTAGCAACAGATACGCAGTATTTT
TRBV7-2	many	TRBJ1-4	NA	CASSSNTGSNEKLFF	TGTGCCAGCAGCTCTAACACAGGGTCTAATGAAAAACTGTTTTTT
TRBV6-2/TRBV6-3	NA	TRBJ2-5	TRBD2	CATDSLAGAGETHYF	TGTGCCACCGACTCGTTAGCGGGGGCCGGGGAGACCCATTACTTC
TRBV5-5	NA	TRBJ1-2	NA	CASSTHPEYDYTF	TGTGCCAGCAGCACGCACCCAGAATACGACTACACCTTC
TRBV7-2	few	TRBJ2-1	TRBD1	CASSMDRGQFF	TGTGCCAGCAGCATGGACAGGGGGCAGTTCTTC
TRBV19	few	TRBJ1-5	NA	CASSRSGGNQPQHF	TGTGCCAGTAGTAGGTCCGGGGGCAATCAGCCCCAGCATTTT
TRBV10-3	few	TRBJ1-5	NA	CASWVGVQRQPQHF	TGTGCCAGCTGGGTTGGGGTGCAGCGTCAGCCCCAGCATTTT